This TCR beta chain was identified in a study of T cells after yellow fever vaccination (dated by TCRdb to about 2019). For the study in its entirety: The SMART-Seq v4 Ultra Low Input RNA kit was used to prepare libraries from fractions with low cell numbers. To track T-cell clones before and after primary and booster YFV17D yellow fever vaccination, bulk TCR alpha and beta repertoires were sequenced longitudinally. Two healthy male donors made up the cohort, one aged 18 to 30 years and the other aged 30 to 40 years. Bulk PBMC replicates and cell subsets were isolated from blood drawn at multiple timepoints before and after both primary and secondary immunization.

General conclusions and limits of the study: Compared with the primary T-cell response, the secondary T-cell response was weaker but faster, peaking on day 5 rather than day 15. A small share of clonotypes occurred in both CD4 and CD8 compartments, likely arising from convergent recombination. Most clones expanded after primary vaccination were re-detected after the booster (around 96% of CD4 and approximately 89% of CD8), suggesting broad memory maintenance. Computational filtering was required because FACS-sorted repertoires could contain abundant contaminating clonotypes from the bulk population. Because the study included only a couple of donors, the extent to which the findings can be generalized is limited.

Interpreted using the paper, the treatment or condition label stands for: live attenuated yellow fever vaccine strain. At each blood-draw timepoint, two biological replicates of bulk PBMCs were obtained. PBMCs were isolated from peripheral blood using a standard Ficoll-Paque protocol. TriZol was used to extract RNA from bulk PBMCs, from CD4 and CD8 fractions, and from dextramer-positive and dextramer-negative fractions. The CDR3, cysteine through phenylalanine, is 12 amino acids long. The kept DNA is CDR3 alone, 36 bases in frame from the first base. For CDR1 and CDR2, the germline V gene (reference sequence) lists SEHNR and FQNEAQ. At the junction V is shortened by 5 bases and J by 2 bases, with 5 bases in between. Worth noting for this clonotype: What antigen it recognizes has not been identified. The sample holds no much larger clone one base away, and base qualities are not on file.

TCR cDNA was synthesized by 5'RACE template switching, which introduced a universal primer site and unique molecular identifiers. Priming for cDNA synthesis came from both the TCR alpha and TCR beta constant segments. Library amplification involved two PCR steps, and the second step added sample barcodes and sequencing adapters. Libraries were sequenced on Illumina HiSeq 2500 (2x100 bp) or NovaSeq (2x150 bp). The paper's data handling went like this. Demultiplexing of reads and collapsing into UMI consensus sequences were performed with MIGEC, and V(D)J alignment was carried out with MiXCR. Vaccine-responding clonotypes were defined with edgeR using replicate PBMC samples, requiring FDR below 0.01 and a log2 fold change above 5 up to day 15. Each bulk clonotype was labeled CD4 or CD8 based on which sequenced repertoire, CD4 or CD8, contained the clonotype at higher abundance. TCRdb took the public reads, trimmed them with fastp at Q25, ran MiXCR for clone calling and kept in-frame beta chains. A single entry per CDR3 protein holds the most common genes and DNA from its merged rows. These V and J calls derive from TCRdb rather than the authors' analysis. Across this sample there are about 550,000 distinct CDR3 sequences, with 15% to 20% seen only once. The ten largest clones capture 14% of the sample.

The sequence was obtained from a man under 40 who received the YFV17D yellow fever vaccine. The rearranged segments are TRBV7-9 and TRBJ2-3; the D gene identity is not certain. The sequencing used PBMCs, collected 15 days after the yellow fever booster vaccination. This receptor carries the CDR3 CASSTFTDTQYF. The DNA sequence reads TGTGCCAGCAGCACATTCACAGATACGCAGTATTTT.